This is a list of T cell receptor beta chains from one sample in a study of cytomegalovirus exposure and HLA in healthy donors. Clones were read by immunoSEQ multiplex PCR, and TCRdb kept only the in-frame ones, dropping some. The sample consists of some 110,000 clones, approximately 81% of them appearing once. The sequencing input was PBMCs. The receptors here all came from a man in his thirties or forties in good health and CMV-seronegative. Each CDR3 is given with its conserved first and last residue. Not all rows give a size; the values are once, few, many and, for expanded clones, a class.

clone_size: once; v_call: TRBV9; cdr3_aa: CASSVGGQSSYNEQFF
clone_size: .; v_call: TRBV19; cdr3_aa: CASSPLGQTGELFF
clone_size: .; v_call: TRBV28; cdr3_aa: CATEGETQPQHF
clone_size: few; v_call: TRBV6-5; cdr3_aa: CASSYGATAETQYF
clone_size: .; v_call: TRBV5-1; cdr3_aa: CASSPSGGSGNTIYF
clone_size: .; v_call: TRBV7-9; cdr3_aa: CASSTPQLVGGEQYF
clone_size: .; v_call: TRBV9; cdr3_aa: CASSERGSGIDTQYF
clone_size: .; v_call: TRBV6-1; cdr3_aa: CASRKERANTGELFF
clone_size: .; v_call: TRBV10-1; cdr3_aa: CASSQRTVDTQYF
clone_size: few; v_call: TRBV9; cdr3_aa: CASSATSGGPNEQFF
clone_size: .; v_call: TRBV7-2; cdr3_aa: CASSLVIGGSYEQYF
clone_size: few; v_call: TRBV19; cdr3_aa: CASSLQGAYEQYF
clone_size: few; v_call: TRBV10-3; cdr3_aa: CAISEAKVNRDLSSYEQYF
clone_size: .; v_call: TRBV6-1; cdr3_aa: CASSSTQGGGTEAFF
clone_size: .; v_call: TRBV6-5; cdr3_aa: CASCYGQQETQYF